These T cell receptor beta chains were read from a single sample in a study of OX40 agonist ivuxolimab in advanced cancers. Assay used: immunoSEQ multiplex PCR; TCRdb lists only in-frame clones, some missing. The data show under 40,000 clones, with about four fifths seen just once and less than 2% held by the top ten. This specimen was CD4+ or CD8+ T cells sorted from blood, taken in a trial of the OX40 agonist ivuxolimab. The receptors shown here come from an adult with an advanced solid tumor such as melanoma, head and neck, liver or kidney cancer. Each CDR3 is given with its conserved first and last residue. Fields, in order: clone size, J gene, D gene, V gene, CDR3 DNA, CDR3 protein. D genes are given only for firm matches. The size of a clone is reported for some rows only, either as once, few or many, or as a class for expanded clones.

clone size: -
J gene: TRBJ2-1
D gene: -
V gene: TRBV12-2
CDR3 DNA: TGTGCAAGTCGCTCGGGACTAGCGGGGTACAATGAGCAGTTCTTC
CDR3 protein: CASRSGLAGYNEQFF

clone size: -
J gene: TRBJ1-3
D gene: TRBD1
V gene: TRBV28
CDR3 DNA: TGTGCCAGCAGTTATCAACCGGGACAGGGGAGCTCTGGAAACACCATATATTTT
CDR3 protein: CASSYQPGQGSSGNTIYF

clone size: -
J gene: TRBJ2-2
D gene: TRBD2
V gene: TRBV28
CDR3 DNA: TGTGCCAGCAGTAGACCGGGACTAGCGGTACCTACCGGGGAGCTGTTTTTT
CDR3 protein: CASSRPGLAVPTGELFF

clone size: -
J gene: TRBJ2-3
D gene: -
V gene: TRBV19
CDR3 DNA: TGTGCCAGTAGCAAGACAGGTACTAGCACAGATACGCAGTATTTT
CDR3 protein: CASSKTGTSTDTQYF

clone size: few
J gene: TRBJ1-2
D gene: -
V gene: TRBV6-1
CDR3 DNA: TGTGCCAGCAGTGAAGCCACCTTTAACGACGGCTACACCTTC
CDR3 protein: CASSEATFNDGYTF

clone size: -
J gene: TRBJ2-3
D gene: -
V gene: TRBV5-4
CDR3 DNA: TGTGCCAGCAGCTTGGGTCCGGGGACTAGCACAGATACGCAGTATTTT
CDR3 protein: CASSLGPGTSTDTQYF

clone size: -
J gene: TRBJ2-3
D gene: -
V gene: TRBV4-1
CDR3 DNA: TGCGCCAGCAGCCAATTTCCCCCGGGATCCACAGATACGCAGTATTTT
CDR3 protein: CASSQFPPGSTDTQYF

clone size: -
J gene: TRBJ1-1
D gene: -
V gene: TRBV6-6
CDR3 DNA: TGTGCCAGCAGTTACGTGGCTGAAGCTTTCTTT
CDR3 protein: CASSYVAEAFF

clone size: -
J gene: TRBJ2-7
D gene: -
V gene: TRBV5-1
CDR3 DNA: TGCGCCAGCAGCTTAACCATCCAACCGCCCTACGAGCAGTACTTC
CDR3 protein: CASSLTIQPPYEQYF

clone size: -
J gene: TRBJ1-2
D gene: TRBD1
V gene: TRBV5-6
CDR3 DNA: TGTGCCAGCAGCTTGGTCGGGACAGTAATCTATGGCTACACCTTC
CDR3 protein: CASSLVGTVIYGYTF

clone size: -
J gene: TRBJ2-3
D gene: -
V gene: TRBV7-2
CDR3 DNA: TGTGCCAGCAGCTTAGGGGGGACCCCAGATACGCAGTATTTT
CDR3 protein: CASSLGGTPDTQYF

clone size: few
J gene: TRBJ2-5
D gene: -
V gene: TRBV7-9
CDR3 DNA: TGTGCCAGCAGCCCTGCCTGGTTAGGGAGCCAAGAGACCCAGTACTTC
CDR3 protein: CASSPAWLGSQETQYF

clone size: -
J gene: TRBJ2-1
D gene: -
V gene: TRBV13
CDR3 DNA: TGTGCCAGCAGCTTAGTAGGCTCTCTGGTTGGGAACAATGAGCAGTTCTTC
CDR3 protein: CASSLVGSLVGNNEQFF

clone size: -
J gene: TRBJ1-5
D gene: -
V gene: TRBV7-9
CDR3 DNA: TGTGCCAGCAGCTCCTCAGCAGGGATCGGACAGCCCCAGCATTTT
CDR3 protein: CASSSSAGIGQPQHF

clone size: -
J gene: TRBJ2-5
D gene: -
V gene: TRBV19
CDR3 DNA: TGTGCCAGTAGCCAGGGACACCAAGAGACCCAGTACTTC
CDR3 protein: CASSQGHQETQYF

clone size: -
J gene: TRBJ2-5
D gene: TRBD1
V gene: TRBV19
CDR3 DNA: TGTGCCAGTAGTACTTGGGACAGGGAACAAGAGACCCAGTACTTC
CDR3 protein: CASSTWDREQETQYF

clone size: few
J gene: TRBJ2-1
D gene: -
V gene: TRBV28
CDR3 DNA: TGTGCCAGCGGGATCTACAATGAGCAGTTCTTC
CDR3 protein: CASGIYNEQFF

clone size: once
J gene: TRBJ1-6
D gene: TRBD1
V gene: TRBV6-1
CDR3 DNA: TGTGCCAGCAGTCCTGGACAGGCACGGAGCCCCCTCCACTTT
CDR3 protein: CASSPGQARSPLHF

clone size: once
J gene: TRBJ1-1
D gene: -
V gene: TRBV6-5
CDR3 DNA: TGTGCCAGCAGTTACGGGGGGTCCACTGAAGCTTTCTTT
CDR3 protein: CASSYGGSTEAFF

clone size: -
J gene: TRBJ2-5
D gene: -
V gene: TRBV2
CDR3 DNA: TGTGCCAGCAGTACGGGACACCAACAAGAGACCCAGTACTTC
CDR3 protein: CASSTGHQQETQYF

clone size: -
J gene: TRBJ2-5
D gene: -
V gene: TRBV27
CDR3 DNA: TGTGCCAGCAGTCTGGGGGGACGCGAGACCCAGTACTTC
CDR3 protein: CASSLGGRETQYF

clone size: -
J gene: TRBJ1-1
D gene: -
V gene: TRBV6-5
CDR3 DNA: TGTGCCAGCAGTTACTCGAGGCGCAGAGGCACTGAAGCTTTCTTT
CDR3 protein: CASSYSRRRGTEAFF

clone size: -
J gene: TRBJ2-7
D gene: -
V gene: TRBV18
CDR3 DNA: TGTGCCAGCTCTCAAAATCCTACCACACTCTACGAGCAGTACTTC
CDR3 protein: CASSQNPTTLYEQYF

clone size: -
J gene: TRBJ2-3
D gene: -
V gene: TRBV29-1
CDR3 DNA: TGCAGCGTTTCATTCGGGGCAGGGGATACGCAGTATTTT
CDR3 protein: CSVSFGAGDTQYF

clone size: -
J gene: TRBJ2-5
D gene: -
V gene: TRBV5-1
CDR3 DNA: TGCGCCAGCAGCCGGGGGGCGATAGTGGAGACCCAGTACTTC
CDR3 protein: CASSRGAIVETQYF

clone size: once
J gene: TRBJ2-2
D gene: -
V gene: TRBV27
CDR3 DNA: TGTGCCAGCAACCGGGACTTAGGGGGCACCGGGGAGCTGTTTTTT
CDR3 protein: CASNRDLGGTGELFF

clone size: -
J gene: TRBJ2-1
D gene: -
V gene: TRBV7-9
CDR3 DNA: TGTGCCAGCAGCCTGACGCAAGGGGACAATGAGCAGTTCTTC
CDR3 protein: CASSLTQGDNEQFF

clone size: -
J gene: TRBJ2-1
D gene: TRBD2
V gene: TRBV5-1
CDR3 DNA: TGCGCCAGCAGCTCACTAGCGGGAGGGAGCGATGAGCAGTTCTTC
CDR3 protein: CASSSLAGGSDEQFF

clone size: -
J gene: TRBJ2-5
D gene: -
V gene: TRBV2
CDR3 DNA: TGTGCCAGCGGGGATTACAGGCAAGAGACCCAGTACTTC
CDR3 protein: CASGDYRQETQYF